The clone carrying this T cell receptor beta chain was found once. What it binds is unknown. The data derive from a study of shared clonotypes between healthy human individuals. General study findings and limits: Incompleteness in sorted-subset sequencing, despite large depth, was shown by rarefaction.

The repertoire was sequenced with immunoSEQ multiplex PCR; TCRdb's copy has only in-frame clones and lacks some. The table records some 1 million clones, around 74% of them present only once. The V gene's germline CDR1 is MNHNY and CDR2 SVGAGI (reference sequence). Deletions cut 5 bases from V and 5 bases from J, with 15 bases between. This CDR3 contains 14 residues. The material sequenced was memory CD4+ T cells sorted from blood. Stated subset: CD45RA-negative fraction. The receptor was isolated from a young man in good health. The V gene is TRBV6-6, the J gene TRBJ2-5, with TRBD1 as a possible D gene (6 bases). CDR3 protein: CASSPYGRGETQYF. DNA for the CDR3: TGTGCCAGCAGTCCCTACGGCAGGGGTGAGACCCAGTACTTC.